The 3 T cell receptor beta chains presented below share a single source sample, sequenced in a study of blood T cell repertoires in COVID-19. The repertoire was sequenced with immunoSEQ multiplex PCR; TCRdb's copy has only in-frame clones and lacks some. The data show 80,000 to 95,000 clones, with more than 75% seen just once and 20% held by the top ten. The sequenced material came from peripheral blood. Receptors originate from a woman older than 75 with active or convalescent COVID-19.

The V gene is TRBV7-6, the J gene TRBJ2-3; 15 bases align to TRBD2. The CDR3 runs to 19 residues. CDR1 is SGHVS, CDR2 FNYEAQ, per germline. Unmatched junction bases numbered 13, after V lost 5 bases and J lost 4 bases. CDR3 residues: CASSPRGTSGGQRPDTQYF. CDR3 nucleotide sequence: TGTGCCAGCAGCCCGAGAGGGACTAGCGGGGGGCAACGTCCAGATACGCAGTATTTT.

The V gene is TRBV12-3 or TRBV12-4, the J gene TRBJ1-5; weak D call: TRBD1 (5 bases). The CDR3 contains 11 residues. V was clipped by 5 bases and J by 6 bases, with 5 bases between them. CDR3 region: CASSQGQPQHF. The DNA for the CDR3 is TGTGCCAGCAGTCAGGGTCAGCCCCAGCATTTT.

This chain uses TRBV24-1 with TRBJ2-1; D may be TRBD1 (6 bases). V was trimmed by 3 bases and J by 3 bases, leaving 14 bases between them. The CDR3 spans 16 residues. From germline, CDR1 is KGHDR and CDR2 SFDVKD. The CDR3, as DNA: TGTGCCACCAGTGATCCAACTCAGGGGAACTACAATGAGCAGTTCTTC. Amino acids: CATSDPTQGNYNEQFF.